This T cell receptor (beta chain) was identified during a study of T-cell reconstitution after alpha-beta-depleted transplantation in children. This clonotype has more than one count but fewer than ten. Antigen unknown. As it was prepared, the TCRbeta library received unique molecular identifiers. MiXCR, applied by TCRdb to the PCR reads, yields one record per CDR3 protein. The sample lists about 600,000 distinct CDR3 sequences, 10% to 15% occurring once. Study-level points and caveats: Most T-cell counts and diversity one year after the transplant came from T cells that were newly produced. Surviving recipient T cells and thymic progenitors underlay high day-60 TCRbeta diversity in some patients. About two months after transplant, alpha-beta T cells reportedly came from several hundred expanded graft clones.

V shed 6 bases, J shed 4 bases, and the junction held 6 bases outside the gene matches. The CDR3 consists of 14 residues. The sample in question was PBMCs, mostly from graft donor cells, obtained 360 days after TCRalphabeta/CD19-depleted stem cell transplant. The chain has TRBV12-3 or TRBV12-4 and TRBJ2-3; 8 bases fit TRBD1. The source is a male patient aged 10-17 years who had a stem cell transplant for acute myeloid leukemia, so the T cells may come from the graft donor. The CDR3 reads CASSLRTGPDTQYF. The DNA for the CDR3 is TGTGCCAGCAGCCTACGGACAGGGCCAGATACGCAGTATTTT.